The next 30 T cell receptor beta chains were all read from a single sample in a study of PD-1 blockade in classical Hodgkin lymphoma. Assay: immunoSEQ multiplex PCR; the TCRdb copy retains only in-frame clones and omits some. The profile shows tens of thousands of clones, over 60% of them singletons. Each patient experienced a relapse that followed autologous stem cell transplantation, and brentuximab vedotin exposure varied. The material sequenced was peripheral blood mononuclear cells (PBMCs), taken at baseline. The receptor source for this set is a human donor with classical Hodgkin lymphoma.

This chain uses TRBV19 with TRBJ1-1; D is ambiguous. Germline values: CDR1 LNHDA, CDR2 SQIVND (reference sequence). The CDR3 covers 13 residues. Trimming pared 3 bases from V and 1 base from J, leaving 6 bases between. CDR3 sequence: CASSIVRNTEAFF. The CDR3 DNA is TGTGCCAGTAGTATTGTCAGGAACACTGAAGCTTTCTTT.

The chain links TRBV28 to TRBJ1-6, with 7 bases lining up with TRBD1. From germline, CDR1 is MDHEN and CDR2 SYDVKM. The CDR3 runs to 15 residues. With V trimmed by 4 bases and J by 6 bases, 6 bases remained unmatched. The CDR3, as DNA: TGTGCCAGCAGTTCCACCGGGACAGCTAATTCACCCCTCCACTTT. Its protein is CASSSTGTANSPLHF.

The J gene is TRBJ2-6, the V gene TRBV5-6; D is ambiguous. Germline V gene data show CDR1 as SGHDT and CDR2 as YYEEEE. This CDR3 spans 15 amino acids. With 2 bases removed from V and 0 bases from J, the gap between germline ends came to 6 bases. This CDR3 is CASSFPGSGANVLTF. For the CDR3, the DNA is TGTGCCAGCAGCTTTCCGGGCTCTGGGGCCAACGTCCTGACTTTC.

This clone appeared once. The chain recombines TRBV6-6 with TRBJ2-7; 7 bases align to TRBD1. V was clipped by 2 bases and J by 6 bases; unmatched bases: 7. Germline V gives CDR1 MNHNY, CDR2 SVGAGI (reference sequence). The CDR3 runs to 14 residues. CDR3 region: CASSYRATGIEQYF. As DNA, the CDR3 is TGTGCCAGCAGTTACCGAGCGACAGGGATCGAGCAGTACTTC.

A single count supports this clone. V is TRBV30 and J is TRBJ2-1, with D uncertain. Germline V gene lookup returns CDR1 GTSNPN and CDR2 SVGIG (reference sequence). This CDR3 region has 12 residues. Trimming stripped 6 bases from V and 3 bases from J, with 9 bases between. Here the CDR3 DNA reads TGTGCCTGCGGCCGAGGCTACAATGAGCAGTTCTTC. It yields the protein CACGRGYNEQFF.

The gene calls are TRBV6-6 and TRBJ1-3; D gene uncertain. Germline lookup yields CDR1 MNHNY and CDR2 SVGAGI (reference sequence). Trimming shortened V by 0 bases and J by 0 bases, and 9 bases separated the two germline ends. This CDR3 is 16 amino acids long. The CDR3, as DNA: TGTGCCAGCAGTTACTCCTGGAGTCTCTCTGGAAACACCATATATTTT. Its protein product is CASSYSWSLSGNTIYF.

The chain carries TRBV7-6 and TRBJ2-1, with D tentatively TRBD2 (6 bases). Germline V gene data show CDR1 as SGHVS and CDR2 as FNYEAQ. The V and J ends lost 1 base and 9 bases respectively, with 10 bases between them. The CDR3 covers 13 residues. As DNA, the CDR3 is TGTGCCAGCAGCTTAGATCTAGCGCGTGAGCAGTTCTTC. This codes for CASSLDLAREQFF.

V is TRBV2 and J is TRBJ1-1; possibly TRBD1 for D (5 bases). The germline V and J ends were trimmed by 6 bases and 3 bases, with 8 bases remaining between them. The germline V gene encodes CDR1 SNHLY and CDR2 FYNNEI. This CDR3 contains 12 residues. CDR3 residues: CASRGDHTEAFF. The CDR3 nucleotides read TGTGCCAGCAGGGGGGACCACACTGAAGCTTTCTTT.

The chain combines TRBV5-4 with TRBJ1-2; unclear D gene. The CDR3 sequence is 13 residues long. Trimming took off 4 bases at V and 7 bases at J, with 14 bases between the two ends. The V gene's germline CDR1 is SGHNT and CDR2 YYREEE (reference sequence). As DNA, the CDR3 is TGTGCCAGCAGCCCTGGGTCGATAGGTGGCTACACCTTC. This translates into CASSPGSIGGYTF.

This sequence joins TRBV7-2 and TRBJ2-7; either TRBD1 or TRBD2 may fit D (5 bases each). CDR3 size: 13 residues. Germline CDR1 and CDR2: SGHTA and FQGNSA. With 1 base removed from V and 4 bases from J, the gap between germline ends came to 8 bases. CDR3 bases: TGTGCCAGCAGCTTAGGGGGGATTTACGAGCAGTACTTC. Translated, it gives CASSLGGIYEQYF.

V is TRBV5-1 and J is TRBJ1-6; D remains ambiguous. The CDR3 spans 14 residues. Germline V gene lookup returns CDR1 SGHRS and CDR2 YFSETQ. V was cut by 4 bases and J by 7 bases, with 12 bases left in between. The DNA for the CDR3 is TGCGCCAGCAGCCCAGTGACACGAAATTCACCCCTCCACTTT. It yields the protein CASSPVTRNSPLHF. Complete variable domain (other parts from reference TRBV5-1 and TRBJ1-6): KAGVTQTPRYLIKTRGQQVTLSCSPISGHRSVSWYQQTPGQGLQFLFEYFSETQRNKGNFPGRFSGRQFSNSRSEMNVSTLELGDSALYLCASSPVTRNSPLHFGNGTRLTVT.

V is TRBV28 and J is TRBJ1-5, with D tentatively TRBD1 (5 bases). The CDR3 is made up of 18 amino acids. The V end was cut by 5 bases, the J end by 0 bases, with 20 bases between. The germline CDR1 and CDR2 sequences are MDHEN and SYDVKM. The chain's CDR3 is CASSPPIWGEVSNQPQHF. The CDR3 region has the DNA TGTGCCAGCAGTCCTCCGATTTGGGGCGAGGTTAGCAATCAGCCCCAGCATTTT.

The genes are TRBV5-1 and TRBJ2-1; 8 bases align to TRBD2. The ends lost 3 bases at V and 0 bases at J; junction bases unmatched: 2. CDR3 size: 15 residues. Germline values: CDR1 SGHRS, CDR2 YFSETQ. The chain's CDR3 is CASSYREGSYNEQFF. The CDR3 nucleotides read TGCGCCAGCAGCTACCGGGAGGGCTCCTACAATGAGCAGTTCTTC.

This chain links TRBV6-5 with TRBJ1-1; a weak D match, TRBD1 (6 bases). From germline, CDR1 is MNHEY and CDR2 SVGAGI. V gave up 2 bases and J gave up 5 bases, with 9 bases separating them. This CDR3 is built from 13 residues. CDR3 region: CASSYKGGTEAFF. The CDR3 DNA reads as TGTGCCAGCAGTTACAAAGGGGGTACTGAAGCTTTCTTT.

The V gene is TRBV4-1, the J gene TRBJ2-1; 12 bases align to TRBD2. The CDR3 contains 19 residues. Germline V gene sequence: CDR1 MGHRA, CDR2 YSYEKL. J gave up 1 base and V 1 base, and 8 bases lay outside the gene matches. CDR3 in amino acids: CASSQGLAGARGSYNEQFF. The CDR3 coding sequence is TGCGCCAGCAGCCAAGGACTAGCGGGAGCAAGGGGGTCCTACAATGAGCAGTTCTTC.

The V call is TRBV13, the J call TRBJ2-3; 7 bases map to TRBD2. CDR3 size: 17 residues. CDR1 and CDR2 from the germline V gene are PRHDT and FYEKMQ (reference sequence). J gave up 2 bases and V 5 bases, and 13 bases lay outside the gene matches. The DNA of the CDR3 is TGTGCCAGCAGCCCTGACACCGCTAGCGGATACACAGATACGCAGTATTTT. This encodes CASSPDTASGYTDTQYF. The full variable domain, its missing parts supplied by reference TRBV13 and TRBJ2-3, is AAGVIQSPRHLIKEKRETATLKCYPIPRHDTVYWYQQGPGQDPQFLISFYEKMQSDKGSIPDRFSAQQFSDYHSELNMSSLELGDSALYFCASSPDTASGYTDTQYFGPGTRLTVL.

The chain employs TRBV28 and TRBJ1-5; D is possibly TRBD1 (5 bases). The CDR3 covers 16 residues. V dropped 3 bases and J dropped 9 bases, with 21 bases sitting between them. CDR1 and CDR2 from the germline V gene are MDHEN and SYDVKM. The CDR3 nucleotides are TGTGCCAGCAGTTTTGATCCGGGAGGGGTACAAAGGCCCCAGCATTTT. This codes for CASSFDPGGVQRPQHF.

This clone turned up a few times. The chain combines TRBV19 with TRBJ2-1; the match to TRBD2 covers 13 bases. The ends lost 5 bases at V and 6 bases at J; junction bases unmatched: 4. The CDR3 covers 15 residues. Germline CDR1 LNHDA, CDR2 SQIVND (reference sequence). The CDR3 protein is CASSALAGGLNEQFF. DNA of the CDR3: TGTGCCAGTAGTGCACTAGCGGGAGGGCTCAATGAGCAGTTCTTC. Full variable domain (rest looked up from reference TRBV19 and TRBJ2-1): DGGITQSPKYLFRKEGQNVTLSCEQNLNHDAMYWYRQDPGQGLRLIYYSQIVNDFQKGDIAEGYSVSREKKESFPLTVTSAQKNPTAFYLCASSALAGGLNEQFFGPGTRLTVL.

The chain couples TRBV5-1 to TRBJ1-1; 10 nucleotides agree with TRBD1. The CDR3 extends over 15 amino acids. After removal of 4 bases from V and 4 bases from J, the junction contained 7 bases not matched to a gene. Per the germline V gene, CDR1 is SGHRS and CDR2 is YFSETQ. This CDR3 reads CASSARDRGGTEAFF. CDR3 sequence (DNA): TGCGCCAGCAGCGCCCGGGACAGGGGAGGCACTGAAGCTTTCTTT.

There are a few counts of this clone. The V call is TRBV11-3, the J call TRBJ2-5; maybe TRBD1 (6 bases). This CDR3 region has 13 residues. V gave up 5 bases and J gave up 1 base, with 8 bases separating them. Germline V gene lookup returns CDR1 SGHNT and CDR2 YENEEA. The CDR3 loop reads CASSRTVQETQYF. For the CDR3, the DNA is TGTGCCAGCAGCCGGACAGTCCAAGAGACCCAGTACTTC.

The J gene is TRBJ2-7, the V gene TRBV7-2; D gene uncertain. Trimming left V 1 base short and J 6 bases short, with 13 bases between. CDR3 length: 14 amino acids. Germline CDR1 and CDR2: SGHTA and FQGNSA. The CDR3 is CASSLVSRWGEQYF. The CDR3 coding sequence is TGTGCCAGCAGCTTAGTTAGCCGGTGGGGCGAGCAGTACTTC.

The chain combines TRBV6-6 with TRBJ1-2, with unresolved D. This CDR3 region has 15 residues. Germline V gives CDR1 MNHNY, CDR2 SVGAGI (reference sequence). Trimming removed 7 bases from V and 4 bases from J, with 19 bases in between. CDR3 nucleotides: TGTGCCAGCACCCTACAAGGTGGCCAGATCTATGGCTACACCTTC. Its protein is CASTLQGGQIYGYTF.

This rearrangement joins TRBV19 to TRBJ1-2, with TRBD1 matching 10 bases. Unmatched junction bases numbered 4, after V lost 4 bases and J lost 2 bases. The CDR3 has 15 amino acids. Germline CDR1 LNHDA, CDR2 SQIVND (reference sequence). DNA for the CDR3: TGTGCCAGTAGTAATGACAGGGGGCGCAACTATGGCTACACCTTC. This codes for CASSNDRGRNYGYTF.

This rearrangement joins TRBV5-4 to TRBJ2-1; 15 bases match TRBD2. Germline CDR1 reads SGHNT; CDR2 reads YYREEE (reference sequence). V shed 5 bases, J shed 7 bases, and the junction held 4 bases outside the gene matches. The CDR3 length is 15 residues. CDR3 residues: CASRFGLAGGNEQFF. In DNA, the CDR3 is TGTGCCAGCAGGTTTGGACTAGCGGGAGGGAATGAGCAGTTCTTC.

The chain joins TRBV5-1 to TRBJ1-1, with 7 bases matching TRBD1. Per germline, CDR1 SGHRS and CDR2 YFSETQ. There are 14 residues in the CDR3. The junction had 3 bases not matched to a gene; V was cut back by 2 bases and J by 2 bases. CDR3 loop: CASSFTGVNTEAFF. The CDR3 bases are TGCGCCAGCAGCTTCACAGGGGTAAACACTGAAGCTTTCTTT.

The chain joins TRBV27 to TRBJ1-5; D may be TRBD1 (5 bases). Trimming took 5 bases from V and 5 from J, leaving 13 bases between them. Germline V gene sequence: CDR1 MNHEY, CDR2 SMNVEV (reference sequence). This CDR3 comprises 14 residues. The CDR3 coding sequence is TGTGCCAGCAGTATCCAGGGCCCCCATCAGCCCCAGCATTTT. Translation gives CASSIQGPHQPQHF.

This chain joins TRBV7-9 and TRBJ2-2, with 7 positions matching TRBD2. Germline CDR1 reads SEHNR; CDR2 reads FQNEAQ (reference sequence). V was clipped by 5 bases and J by 0 bases; unmatched bases: 3. The CDR3 covers 15 residues. The CDR3 DNA follows: TGTGCCAGCAGCCTTCTAGCGGCGAACACCGGGGAGCTGTTTTTT. This sequence encodes CASSLLAANTGELFF.

The gene calls are TRBV2 and TRBJ2-5; TRBD1 might be the D (6 bases). Per germline, CDR1 SNHLY and CDR2 FYNNEI. V dropped 10 bases and J dropped 7 bases, with 19 bases sitting between them. The CDR3 totals 13 residues. DNA for the CDR3: TGTGCCAACCAGATAGGGGGTAGTGGGACCCAGTACTTC. Translating gives CANQIGGSGTQYF.

The chain's CDR3 is CSVVRTGGIGNEQFF. In nucleotides, the CDR3 is TGCAGCGTTGTCCGAACAGGGGGCATCGGGAATGAGCAGTTCTTC. The gene calls are TRBV29-1 and TRBJ2-1, with TRBD1 matching 9 bases. This CDR3 contains 15 residues. Germline lookup yields CDR1 SQVTM and CDR2 ANQGSEA. The V gene end was trimmed by 4 bases and the J gene end by 7 bases; junction bases not matched to a gene: 11.

This clone qualifies as medium-sized. The V and J genes are TRBV5-6 and TRBJ1-3, with a weak D call TRBD1 (6 bases). The CDR3 contains 14 residues. Per the germline V gene, CDR1 is SGHDT and CDR2 is YYEEEE. Trimming removed 4 bases at V and 5 bases at J, with 13 bases between. CDR3 protein: CASSRGQRRNTIYF. In nucleotides, the CDR3 is TGTGCCAGCAGCCGTGGACAGAGAAGAAACACCATATATTTT. The entire variable domain, with the rest obtained from reference TRBV5-6 and TRBJ1-3, is as follows: DAGVTQSPTHLIKTRGQQVTLRCSPKSGHDTVSWYQQALGQGPQFIFQYYEEEERQRGNFPDRFSGHQFPNYSSELNVNALLLGDSALYLCASSRGQRRNTIYFGEGSWLTVV.